One sample yielded the 5 T cell receptor beta chains listed below, sequenced in a study of blood T cell repertoires in COVID-19 (TCRdb year 2020). Library construction relied on the immunoSEQ multiplex PCR assay. TCRdb carries this immuneACCESS record with in-frame sequences only. Its versions omit some clonotypes, under half of them owing to an unresolved V gene in the studies checked, with the rest unexplained. Here the sample has roughly 300,000 clones; under 90% occur a single time. Around 10% of the sample comes from the top ten. The specimen was peripheral blood. The receptors were gathered from a woman in her fifties or sixties who had recovered from COVID-19.

The chain has TRBV3-1 (or the pseudogene TRBV3-2) and TRBJ1-1, with 10 bases aligning to TRBD1. The junction had 4 bases not matched to a gene; V was cut back by 4 bases and J by 5 bases. From germline, CDR1 is LGHDT and CDR2 YNNKEL (reference sequence). The CDR3 loop spans 14 amino acids. CDR3 loop: CASSRQGAGTEAFF. The CDR3 DNA is TGTGCCAGCAGCCGACAGGGGGCAGGGACTGAAGCTTTCTTT.

The rearrangement joins TRBV28 to TRBJ2-4, with TRBD2 matching 8 bases. With V trimmed by 6 bases and J by 5 bases, 15 bases remained unmatched. Germline lookup yields CDR1 MDHEN and CDR2 SYDVKM. CDR3 length: 17 residues. In nucleotides, the CDR3 is TGTGCCAGCAGCGCCAGTTTCGGGGGGGCCACTGAAAACATTCAGTACTTC. Translating it yields CASSASFGGATENIQYF. The full variable domain, in which reference TRBV28 and TRBJ2-4 provide the parts outside the CDR3, is DVKVTQSSRYLVKRTGEKVFLECVQDMDHENMFWYRQDPGLGLRLIYFSYDVKMKEKGDIPEGYSVSREKKERFSLILESASTNQTSMYLCASSASFGGATENIQYFGAGTRLSVL.

This chain joins TRBV6-2 or TRBV6-3 and TRBJ2-7; 10 bases align to TRBD2. Per the germline V gene, CDR1 is MNHEY and CDR2 is SVGEGT. Trimming took 2 bases from V and 7 from J; bases not matched to a gene: 11. This CDR3 has 16 amino acids. The CDR3, as DNA: TGTGCCAGCAGTTACATGGCTAGCGGGGGTTCCGGTGAGCAGTACTTC. Translated: CASSYMASGGSGEQYF.

This sequence joins TRBV7-9 and TRBJ2-7, with D possibly TRBD1 on 6 matching bases. Germline assignment: CDR1 SEHNR and CDR2 FQNEAQ (reference sequence). Trimming left V 3 bases short and J 1 base short, with 10 bases between. The CDR3 has 14 residues. DNA for the CDR3: TGTGCCAGCAGCTTGACAGGCTCTTCCTACGAGCAGTACTTC. Encoded protein: CASSLTGSSYEQYF.

This clone has only a few counts. The gene calls are TRBV11-2 and TRBJ2-7; D is possibly TRBD2 (5 bases). V lost 5 bases and J lost 9, with 23 bases in between. The CDR3 contains 15 residues. CDR1 is SGHAT and CDR2 is FQNNGV in the germline V gene. The CDR3 DNA is TGTGCCAGCAGCACACCAGAGCAAACTAGTTCGGGGCAGTACTTC. Translated: CASSTPEQTSSGQYF.